These 9 T cell receptor beta chains were sequenced from one sample in a study of T cells after yellow fever vaccination. TCRdb analysed the 5' RACE reads with MiXCR anew, one entry per CDR3 protein. The sample holds about 130,000 distinct CDR3 sequences, about 8.8% seen once. The specimen was CD8+ T cells sorted from PBMCs, collected on the day of the yellow fever booster vaccination. All receptors derive from a man between 18 and 29 years old who received the YFV17D yellow fever vaccine.

This chain connects TRBV6-5 to TRBJ1-6, with D possibly being TRBD1 (6 bases). The CDR3 contains 15 residues. V was shortened by 0 bases and J by 8 bases, with 11 bases between the two germline ends. Germline CDR1 and CDR2: MNHEY and SVGAGI. CDR3 in amino acids: CASSYSVGGDSPLHF. Written as DNA, the CDR3 is TGTGCCAGCAGTTACTCGGTCGGGGGCGATTCACCCCTCCACTTT.

Comment on this clonotype: Sequence at one end of the junction differs from germline and may be a read error. Here the CDR3 DNA reads TGTGCCACCAGCGGAGATTTGCAGGTCAATCAGCCCCAGCATTTT. This gives the protein CATSGDLQVNQPQHF. The chain has TRBV15 and TRBJ1-5; D is uncertain. Per the germline V gene, CDR1 is LNHNV and CDR2 is YYDKDF (reference sequence). This CDR3 has 15 residues.

This clonotype appeared a few times. V usage is TRBV10-3 and J usage is TRBJ2-7; D perhaps matches TRBD2 (5 bases). The V gene's germline CDR1 is ENHRY and CDR2 SYGVKD. This CDR3 contains 12 residues. V lost 6 bases and J lost 2, with 8 bases in between. The CDR3 sequence is CAIRDYPYEQYF. The CDR3 DNA sequence: TGTGCCATCAGAGACTATCCCTACGAGCAGTACTTC.

Only a few counts were recorded for this clonotype. The chain employs TRBV29-1 and TRBJ2-2, with D possibly matching TRBD1 (6 bases). This CDR3 is built from 15 residues. Germline-derived CDR1 and CDR2 are SQVTM and ANQGSEA. V was shortened by 3 bases and J by 0 bases, with 11 bases between the two germline ends. The CDR3 sequence: CSVDVGTTNTGELFF. In DNA, the CDR3 is TGCAGCGTTGATGTCGGGACAACGAACACCGGGGAGCTGTTTTTT.

This clonotype was seen at least ten times. The CDR3 reads CASSRTPEWAGELFF. The CDR3 coding sequence is TGCGCCAGCAGCCGGACCCCTGAATGGGCCGGGGAGCTGTTTTTT. V and J are TRBV5-1 and TRBJ2-2, with D unresolved. The CDR3 runs to 15 residues. Trimming cost V 4 bases and J 6 bases, with 16 bases left between them. CDR1 and CDR2 (germline): SGHRS, YFSETQ.

This clonotype was seen a handful of times. The rearrangement links TRBV7-2 to TRBJ1-5, with a weak D call TRBD1 (6 bases). Between the trimmed V and J ends, which lost 5 bases and 5 bases, there was a span of 19 bases. CDR1 and CDR2 from the germline V gene are SGHTA and FQGNSA. The CDR3 is 16 residues long. The CDR3 protein is CASSPKVGADDQPQHF. The CDR3 DNA reads TGTGCCAGCAGCCCCAAGGTGGGGGCGGACGATCAGCCCCAGCATTTT.

This rearrangement joins TRBV7-9 to TRBJ1-5; unclear D gene. V lost 5 bases, J lost 3 bases, and 11 bases lay in between. This CDR3 is built from 14 residues. CDR1 and CDR2 from the germline V gene are SEHNR and FQNEAQ (reference sequence). The CDR3 loop is CASSPPSYNQPQHF. DNA of the CDR3: TGTGCCAGCAGCCCCCCGAGCTACAATCAGCCCCAGCATTTT.

This clonotype was counted a few times. The chain couples TRBV20-1 to TRBJ1-5; D not certain. Looked up from germline, CDR1 is DFQATT and CDR2 is SNEGSKA (reference sequence). The CDR3 consists of 10 residues. CDR3 coding DNA: TGCAGAGCTCCAGTACAGCCCCAGCATTTT. Translation gives CRAPVQPQHF.

This clonotype was detected a few times. The chain carries TRBV4-2 and TRBJ2-6; D perhaps matches TRBD1 (5 bases). CDR1 LGHNA and CDR2 YNFKEQ come from the germline V gene. V was clipped by 5 bases and J by 0 bases, with 17 bases between them. The CDR3 extends over 18 amino acids. CDR3 nucleotide sequence: TGTGCCAGCAGCGCGACAGTCCTTTTACCCTCTGGGGCCAACGTCCTGACTTTC. Its translation is CASSATVLLPSGANVLTF.